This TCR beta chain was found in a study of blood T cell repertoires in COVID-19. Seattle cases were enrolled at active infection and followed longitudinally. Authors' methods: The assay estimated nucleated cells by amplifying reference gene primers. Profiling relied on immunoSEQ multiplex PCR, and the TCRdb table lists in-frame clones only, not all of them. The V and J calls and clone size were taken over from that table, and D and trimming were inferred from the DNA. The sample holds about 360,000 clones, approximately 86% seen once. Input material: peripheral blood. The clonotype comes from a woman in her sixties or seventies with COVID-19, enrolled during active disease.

In nucleotides, the CDR3 is TGCGCCCCCCCGGGGGGCGGGACACCTTACGAGCAGTACTTC. This gives the protein CAPPGGGTPYEQYF. The chain uses TRBV4-3 and TRBJ2-7; perhaps TRBD2 as D (7 bases). In germline, CDR1 is LGHNA, CDR2 YSLEER. V was shortened by 11 bases and J by 4 bases, with 21 bases between the two germline ends. The CDR3 has 14 residues.